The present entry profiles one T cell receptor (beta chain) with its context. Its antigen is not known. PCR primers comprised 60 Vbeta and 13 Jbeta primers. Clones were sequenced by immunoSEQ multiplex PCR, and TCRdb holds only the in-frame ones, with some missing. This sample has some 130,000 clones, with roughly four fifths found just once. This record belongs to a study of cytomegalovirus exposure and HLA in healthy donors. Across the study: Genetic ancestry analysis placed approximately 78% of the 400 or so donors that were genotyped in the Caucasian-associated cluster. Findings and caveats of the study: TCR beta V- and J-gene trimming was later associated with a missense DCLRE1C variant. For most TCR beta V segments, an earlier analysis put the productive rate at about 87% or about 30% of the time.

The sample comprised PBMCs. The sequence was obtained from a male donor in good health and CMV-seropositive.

CDR3 amino acids: CASSQAPLAATTDTQYF. The CDR3 coding sequence is TGCGCCAGCAGCCAAGCACCGCTAGCGGCCACCACAGATACGCAGTATTTT. The chain has TRBV4-3 and TRBJ2-3, with 7 bases aligning to TRBD2. CDR3 size: 17 residues. V lost 1 base, J lost 2 bases, and 9 bases stayed unmatched. The germline CDR1 and CDR2 sequences are LGHNA and YSLEER.